The 5 T cell receptor beta chains below all came from one sample that was sequenced in a study of chemoradiotherapy in HPV16-positive cancers. TCRdb's copy holds only in-frame clones and misses some; the assay was immunoSEQ multiplex PCR. The sample gives about 25,000 clones, approximately 94% of which show up once; approximately 2.7% is in the top ten. This material was acquired from a patient who underwent chemoradiotherapy. These receptors were taken from a human donor with HPV-associated anogenital cancer.

The gene calls are TRBV10-3 and TRBJ1-1; maybe TRBD1 (6 bases). Germline assignment: CDR1 ENHRY and CDR2 SYGVKD. The CDR3 length is 14 residues. Between the trimmed V and J ends, which lost 4 bases and 1 base, there was a span of 10 bases. The CDR3 DNA reads TGTGCCATCAGTGGACAGGTTAAGAACACTGAAGCTTTCTTT. Amino acid sequence: CAISGQVKNTEAFF.

The chain couples TRBV18 to TRBJ2-7, with TRBD1 identical over 12 bases. Germline V gene lookup returns CDR1 KGHSH and CDR2 LQKENI. The CDR3 is 16 residues long. V shed 5 bases and J 6 bases; nucleotides not matched to a gene: 11. The CDR3 here is CASSLGTGGASGEQYF. CDR3 bases: TGTGCCAGCTCATTAGGGACAGGGGGCGCGTCGGGCGAGCAGTACTTC.

The rearrangement uses TRBV9 and TRBJ1-2; no reliable D call. V was shortened by 7 bases and J by 4 bases, with 17 bases between the two germline ends. The CDR3 consists of 14 residues. CDR1 and CDR2 (germline): SGDLS, YYNGEE. CDR3 sequence reads: CASSQAPSGYGYTF. CDR3 DNA sequence: TGTGCCAGCTCCCAGGCCCCGTCTGGCTATGGCTACACCTTC.

This chain connects TRBV4-3 to TRBJ1-4, with a possible D match to TRBD1 (6 bases). Trimming took off 0 bases at V and 4 bases at J, with 12 bases between the two ends. The CDR3 runs 16 residues. The germline V gene encodes CDR1 LGHNA and CDR2 YSLEER. DNA of the CDR3: TGCGCCAGCAGCCAAGAAGCGGGGGCTGTTAATGAAAAACTGTTTTTT. Its protein product is CASSQEAGAVNEKLFF.

The gene calls are TRBV28 and TRBJ1-2; D is perhaps TRBD1 (6 bases). CDR1 is MDHEN and CDR2 is SYDVKM in the germline V gene. V was shortened by 2 bases and J by 3 bases, with 10 bases between the two germline ends. The CDR3 length is 14 residues. In nucleotides, the CDR3 is TGTGCCAGCAGTTTAACAGGGAGCTACTATGGCTACACCTTC. Its protein is CASSLTGSYYGYTF.